These T cell receptor beta chains were read from a single sample in a study of cytomegalovirus exposure and HLA in healthy donors. Repertoires were generated with immunoSEQ multiplex PCR, while TCRdb's copy carries only in-frame clones and drops some. The sample records 140,000 or so clones, over 75% being singletons. Sequencing input: PBMCs. The receptors derive from a female donor in good health and CMV-seronegative. CDR3s leave out the opening cysteine and the closing phenylalanine or tryptophan. Fields, in order: D gene, V gene, J gene, CDR3 protein. The D gene is left open where the match is weak.

>-|TRBV5-4|TRBJ1-1
ASSLGGPMNTEAF
>TRBD1|TRBV29-1|TRBJ1-1
SVQGANTEAF
>TRBD2|TRBV28|TRBJ2-7
ASSFNRDYLNYEQY
>-|TRBV29-1|TRBJ2-1
SVALDSYNEQF
>-|TRBV7-9|TRBJ2-3
ASSLYTGSTDTQY
>TRBD2|TRBV7-2|TRBJ2-7
ASSLLSSGRIYEQY
>-|TRBV19|TRBJ1-5
ASTKRGGDQPQH
>-|TRBV5-6|TRBJ1-1
ASSFAQGTAEAF
>-|TRBV28|TRBJ1-5
ASSFDYYSNQPQH
>-|TRBV7-9|TRBJ1-5
ASSLGGGLGSNQPQH
>TRBD1|TRBV6-5|TRBJ2-7
ASSGTGAREQY
>-|TRBV28|TRBJ1-3
ASSNSPGNTIY
>-|TRBV6-5|TRBJ1-5
ASSYDRWKPQH
>TRBD1|TRBV5-4|TRBJ1-1
ASSLQGGTEAF
>TRBD2|TRBV28|TRBJ2-7
ASSPEGRGGYEQY
>TRBD2|TRBV27|TRBJ2-7
ASSFQAGTSADLSYEQY
>TRBD1|TRBV2|TRBJ2-7
ASSVNPGGNEQY
>TRBD2|TRBV29-1|TRBJ2-1
SVVGVTSGNEQF
>TRBD2|TRBV27|TRBJ2-1
ASSWTSREQF